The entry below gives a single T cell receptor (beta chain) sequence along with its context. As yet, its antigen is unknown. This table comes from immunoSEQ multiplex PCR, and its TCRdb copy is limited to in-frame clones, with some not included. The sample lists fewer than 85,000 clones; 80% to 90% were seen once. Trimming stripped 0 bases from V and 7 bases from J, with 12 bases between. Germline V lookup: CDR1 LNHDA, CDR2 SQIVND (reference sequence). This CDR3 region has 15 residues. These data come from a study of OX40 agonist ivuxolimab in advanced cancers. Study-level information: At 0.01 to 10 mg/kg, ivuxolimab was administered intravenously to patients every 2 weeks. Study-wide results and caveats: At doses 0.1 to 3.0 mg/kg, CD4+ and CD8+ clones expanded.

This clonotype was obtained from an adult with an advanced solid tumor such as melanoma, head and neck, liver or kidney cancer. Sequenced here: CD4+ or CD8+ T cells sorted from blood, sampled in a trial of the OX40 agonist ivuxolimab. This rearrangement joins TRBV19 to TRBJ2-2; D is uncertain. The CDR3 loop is CASSIDLGSGGELFF. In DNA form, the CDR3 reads TGTGCCAGTAGTATAGATCTCGGGTCGGGCGGGGAGCTGTTTTTT.